What follows are 16 T cell receptor beta chains derived from one specimen sequenced in a study of blood T cell repertoires in COVID-19. The method was immunoSEQ multiplex PCR; TCRdb's version includes in-frame clones alone and lacks a portion of them. Of tens of thousands of clones detected, around 90% appear once; the ten largest clones hold 4.5% to 7%. The sample was peripheral blood. All receptors derive from a woman older than 75 with acute or convalescent COVID-19.

This chain connects TRBV10-3 to TRBJ1-2; 8 bases map to TRBD1. Germline CDR1 reads ENHRY; CDR2 reads SYGVKD. CDR3 size: 15 residues. The V segment lost 0 bases and the J segment 8 bases; nucleotides outside the gene matches: 8. The CDR3 sequence is CAISESHQGAGGYTF. The DNA of the CDR3 is TGTGCCATCAGTGAGTCTCACCAGGGGGCAGGAGGCTACACCTTC.

The chain recombines TRBV5-1 with TRBJ1-4; TRBD1 might be the D (6 bases). The CDR3 loop spans 13 amino acids. Germline-derived CDR1 and CDR2 are SGHRS and YFSETQ. Trimming stripped 4 bases from V and 3 bases from J, with 7 bases between. This CDR3 is CASSDRPNEKLFF. The CDR3 DNA follows: TGCGCCAGCAGCGACAGGCCTAATGAAAAACTGTTTTTT.

CDR3 sequence: CASRRSGQGGVNEQFF. The CDR3 nucleotides are TGTGCCAGCAGACGCTCGGGACAGGGGGGAGTGAATGAGCAGTTCTTC. V gene TRBV2 combines with J gene TRBJ2-1; 11 bases are shared with TRBD1. Germline V gene sequence: CDR1 SNHLY, CDR2 FYNNEI. The CDR3 is made up of 16 amino acids. After removal of 6 bases from V and 7 bases from J, the junction contained 11 bases not matched to a gene.

The chain has TRBV7-2 and TRBJ2-5; 9 bases are a match to TRBD2. The CDR3 contains 15 residues. V trimming: 5 bases; J trimming: 4 bases; junction bases outside the gene matches: 8. Germline CDR1 SGHTA, CDR2 FQGNSA. The CDR3: CASSVFGTSRETQYF. DNA for the CDR3: TGTGCCAGCAGCGTTTTCGGGACTAGCAGAGAGACCCAGTACTTC.

This clone appeared a few times. The gene calls are TRBV7-6 and TRBJ1-5; D is perhaps TRBD1 (5 bases). The CDR3 is 16 residues long. V lost 6 bases and J lost 7, with 22 bases in between. Germline CDR1 is SGHVS and CDR2 is FNYEAQ. The DNA for the CDR3 is TGTGCCAGCAGTCCCCTCGTGGGGGGAAGAGGACAGCCCCAGCATTTT. It is translated as CASSPLVGGRGQPQHF.

The chain employs TRBV30 and TRBJ1-1; D is unresolved. V lost 1 base and J lost 7, with 10 bases in between. The CDR3 runs 12 residues. Germline loops: CDR1 GTSNPN, CDR2 SVGIG (reference sequence). CDR3 in amino acids: CAWSDRGGEAFF. The DNA for the CDR3 is TGTGCCTGGAGTGACCGGGGAGGTGAAGCTTTCTTT.

The gene calls are TRBV10-3 and TRBJ2-7; weak D call: TRBD2 (5 bases). The CDR3 covers 14 residues. Germline-derived CDR1 and CDR2 are ENHRY and SYGVKD. V shed 3 bases and J shed 0 bases, with 9 bases lying between them. This chain's CDR3 is CAISDPGYSYEQYF. Written as DNA, the CDR3 is TGTGCCATCAGTGACCCGGGGTACTCCTACGAGCAGTACTTC.

The CDR3 protein is CASTPGLAGGTDTQYF. For the CDR3, the DNA is TGCGCCAGCACCCCGGGGCTAGCGGGGGGCACAGATACGCAGTATTTT. This chain connects TRBV5-1 to TRBJ2-3; the match to TRBD2 covers 10 bases. Trimming cost V 6 bases and J 1 base; bases outside gene matches: 8. The CDR3 has 16 residues. Looked up from germline, CDR1 is SGHRS and CDR2 is YFSETQ.

A single count supports this clone. The CDR3: CASSLDRVGETQYF. DNA of the CDR3: TGCGCCAGCAGCTTGGACAGGGTGGGGGAGACCCAGTACTTC. The chain uses TRBV5-1 and TRBJ2-5, with D possibly matching TRBD1 (6 bases). The CDR3 contains 14 residues. Deletions cut 0 bases from V and 5 bases from J, with 11 bases between. In germline, CDR1 is SGHRS, CDR2 YFSETQ.

The chain carries TRBV6-2 or TRBV6-3 and TRBJ1-5; possibly TRBD1 for D (5 bases). The germline V gene encodes CDR1 MNHEY and CDR2 SVGEGT. The CDR3 covers 18 residues. V shed 0 bases and J shed 0 bases, with 15 bases lying between them. Here the CDR3 DNA reads TGTGCCAGCAGTTACTCGATCAGGGAATATATTAGCAATCAGCCCCAGCATTTT. This translates into CASSYSIREYISNQPQHF.

The chain employs TRBV5-1 and TRBJ2-7, with 9 bases fitting TRBD1. CDR1 and CDR2 (germline): SGHRS, YFSETQ. The CDR3 consists of 16 residues. V lost 3 bases and J lost 9; bases outside the gene matches: 16. The CDR3 DNA sequence: TGCGCCAGCAGCTCAGGCCCGGGACAGGGCGCTCTAGGGCAGTACTTC. It codes for CASSSGPGQGALGQYF.

CDR3 protein: CASPTRGGWYF. In DNA form, the CDR3 reads TGTGCCAGCCCTACGAGAGGGGGCTGGTACTTC. The chain links TRBV6-5 to TRBJ2-5; 7 bases match TRBD1. V trimming: 8 bases; J trimming: 13 bases; junction bases outside the gene matches: 10. CDR3 length equals 11 residues. Germline CDR1 reads MNHEY; CDR2 reads SVGAGI.

This chain uses TRBV6-2 or TRBV6-3 with TRBJ2-1; 7 nucleotides agree with TRBD2. CDR3 size: 17 residues. The V gene end was trimmed by 0 bases and the J gene end by 8 bases; junction bases not matched to a gene: 13. Germline values: CDR1 MNHEY, CDR2 SVGEGT. CDR3 bases: TGTGCCAGCAGTTACTCCTTTCTCGCGGGGGATCTCCATGAGCAGTTCTTC. Its translation: CASSYSFLAGDLHEQFF.

The gene calls are TRBV27 and TRBJ1-2; a weak D match, TRBD1 (6 bases). The CDR3 loop spans 15 amino acids. The germline gives CDR1 MNHEY, CDR2 SMNVEV (reference sequence). V shed 6 bases and J shed 2 bases, with 16 bases lying between them. The CDR3 region is CASRPTGRANYGYTF. The CDR3 DNA reads TGTGCCAGCAGACCTACAGGGCGGGCAAACTATGGCTACACCTTC.

This chain uses TRBV6-5 with TRBJ2-1; TRBD2 is a possible D gene (5 bases). This CDR3 has 15 amino acids. Germline V gives CDR1 MNHEY, CDR2 SVGAGI. V lost 6 bases and J 4 bases, leaving 16 bases between the germline ends. CDR3 in DNA: TGTGCCAGCAGCAGTCCGGGATACCTTTACAATGAGCAGTTCTTC. The encoded protein is CASSSPGYLYNEQFF.

This chain links TRBV7-2 with TRBJ2-3, with D possibly TRBD2 on 6 matching bases. Germline CDR1 reads SGHTA; CDR2 reads FQGNSA. The CDR3 covers 13 residues. V was trimmed by 1 base and J by 4 bases, leaving 6 bases between them. The CDR3 protein is CASSLGLADTQYF. The CDR3 DNA sequence: TGTGCCAGCAGCTTAGGACTAGCAGATACGCAGTATTTT.